Presented here are 15 T cell receptor beta chains from one specimen sequenced in a study of T cell repertoires in cytomegalovirus infection. A single record per CDR3 protein comes from TCRdb applying MiXCR to the reads. The table lists under 350,000 distinct CDR3 sequences, 9.6% of them singletons. The sample consisted of PBMCs. These TCRs come from a human donor in good health (CMV status not recorded). Some clones in this sample may be carry-over from other donors' samples.

Many counts were recorded for this clonotype. The DNA of the CDR3 is TGTGCCATCAGTGGCGGGGGGCCAACGGAGCAGTACGTC. It yields the protein CAISGGGPTEQYV. The rearrangement uses TRBV10-3 and TRBJ2-7; TRBD2 agrees at 8 bases. Germline lookup yields CDR1 ENHRY and CDR2 SYGVKD. CDR3 length equals 13 residues. V was pared by 4 bases and J by 7 bases, with 6 bases of the junction left unmatched.

This clonotype was detected many times. V is TRBV7-2 and J is TRBJ2-1, with 10 bases aligning to TRBD2. J gave up 6 bases and V 1 base, and 0 bases lay outside the gene matches. Germline V CDR1 and CDR2: SGHTA, FQGNSA. The CDR3 length is 14 residues. CDR3: CASSLVAGGNEQFF. DNA for the CDR3: TGTGCCAGCAGCTTAGTAGCGGGGGGCAATGAGCAGTTCTTC.

This rearrangement joins TRBV29-1 to TRBJ2-3; TRBD1 agrees at 9 bases. The CDR3 contains 17 residues. V shed 3 bases, J shed 3 bases, and the junction held 13 bases outside the gene matches. Per the germline V gene, CDR1 is SQVTM and CDR2 is ANQGSEA. The CDR3 here is CSVDHRPDRGWTDTQYF. CDR3 in DNA: TGCAGCGTTGACCATAGGCCGGACAGGGGTTGGACAGATACGCAGTATTTT.

Many counts were recorded for this clonotype. The chain recombines TRBV2 with TRBJ2-2, with TRBD1 as a possible D gene (6 bases). Trimming cost V 8 bases and J 0 bases, with 10 bases left between them. Looked up from germline, CDR1 is SNHLY and CDR2 is FYNNEI. The CDR3 length is 14 residues. CDR3 amino acids: CASQDRSNTGELFF. CDR3 nucleotide sequence: TGTGCCAGCCAGGACAGATCGAACACCGGGGAGCTGTTTTTT.

Ten or more counts support this clonotype. At one boundary the junction diverges from the germline segment, which might be a read error. The V call is TRBV7-2, the J call TRBJ2-1, with TRBD2 matching 12 bases. Germline CDR1 reads SGHTA; CDR2 reads FQGNSA. CDR3 size: 15 residues. The CDR3 here is CASSLAGGRGNEQFF. CDR3 nucleotide sequence: TGTGCCAGCAGCCTAGCGGGGGGGCGAGGGAATGAGCAGTTCTTC.

Many counts were recorded for this clonotype. As DNA, the CDR3 is TGTGCCAGCAGTGCTACACGGACAGGAGGGAACACTGAAGCTTTCTTT. This gives the protein CASSATRTGGNTEAFF. This chain uses TRBV25-1 with TRBJ1-1; TRBD1 agrees at 7 bases. Trimming cost V 4 bases and J 1 base; bases outside gene matches: 9. This CDR3 contains 16 residues. Germline-derived CDR1 and CDR2 are MGHDK and SYGVNS. Variable domain in full (rest from reference TRBV25-1 and TRBJ1-1): EADIYQTPRYLVIGTGKKITLECSQTMGHDKMYWYQQDPGMELHLIHYSYGVNSTEKGDLSSESTVSRIRTEHFPLTLESARPSHTSQYLCASSATRTGGNTEAFFGQGTRLTVV.

This clonotype was found many times. V gene TRBV5-1 combines with J gene TRBJ2-1; no firm D call. V shed 0 bases and J shed 5 bases, with 12 bases lying between them. CDR1 is SGHRS and CDR2 is YFSETQ in the germline V gene. The CDR3 totals 15 residues. The CDR3 reads CASSLATTRHNEQFF. The CDR3 DNA reads TGCGCCAGCAGCTTGGCCACCACCCGACACAATGAGCAGTTCTTC.

The rearrangement joins TRBV10-3 to TRBJ2-2; 9 positions match TRBD1. V gave up 4 bases and J gave up 7 bases; unmatched junction bases: 10. The CDR3 has 16 amino acids. Germline CDR1 ENHRY, CDR2 SYGVKD. The CDR3 nucleotides read TGTGCCATCAGTGTAGCCGGGACAGGGAGTGGCGGGGAGCTGTTTTTT. It yields the protein CAISVAGTGSGGELFF.

This clonotype has ten or more counts. The rearrangement uses TRBV2 and TRBJ2-3; 9 bases agree with TRBD2. The germline gives CDR1 SNHLY, CDR2 FYNNEI. The CDR3 totals 17 residues. Losses at the gene ends were 6 bases for V and 5 bases for J; bases not matched to a gene: 15. DNA of the CDR3: TGTGCCAGCAGGGAGGTTAGCGGGGGCCTAGCGCAAGATACGCAGTATTTT. Its protein is CASREVSGGLAQDTQYF.

This clonotype was found many times. The chain combines TRBV6-1 with TRBJ1-1, with D tentatively TRBD1 (6 bases). Trimming took off 1 base at V and 0 bases at J, with 6 bases between the two ends. The CDR3 covers 14 residues. The germline V gene encodes CDR1 MNHNS and CDR2 SASEGT. CDR3 DNA: TGTGCCAGCAGTGAAGACAGGGTGAACACTGAAGCTTTCTTT. Translating it yields CASSEDRVNTEAFF.

Note on this clonotype: A much bigger clone sits one base away, suggesting this may be a read error. This chain uses TRBV14 with TRBJ2-7; D may match TRBD1 or TRBD2 (6 bases each). Trimming took off 2 bases at V and 5 bases at J, with 16 bases between the two ends. Looked up from germline, CDR1 is SGHDN and CDR2 is FVKESK. CDR3 length: 15 residues. The CDR3 sequence: CASSQRGGQFDEQYV. The CDR3 coding sequence is TGTGCCAGCAGCCAAAGAGGGGGGCAGTTTGACGAGCAGTACGTC.

This clonotype was seen ten or more times. The chain uses TRBV2 and TRBJ2-1; D is perhaps TRBD1 or TRBD2 (5 bases each). Germline lookup yields CDR1 SNHLY and CDR2 FYNNEI. Trimming took 3 bases from V and 7 from J, leaving 16 bases between them. CDR3 length: 15 residues. CDR3 in amino acids: CASSDGPPGGNEQFF. The CDR3, as DNA: TGTGCCAGCAGTGACGGACCTCCTGGGGGTAATGAGCAGTTCTTC.

Many counts were recorded for this clonotype. The chain uses TRBV28 and TRBJ2-1, with D possibly TRBD1 on 6 matching bases. Germline assignment: CDR1 MDHEN and CDR2 SYDVKM. The CDR3 covers 15 residues. V lost 7 bases and J 3 bases, leaving 16 bases between the germline ends. The CDR3 DNA reads TGTGCCAGCACCCCCGACAGGCAAATCTACAATGAGCAGTTCTTC. It codes for CASTPDRQIYNEQFF. Combining the CDR3 with reference TRBV28 and TRBJ2-1 gives the whole variable domain DVKVTQSSRYLVKRTGEKVFLECVQDMDHENMFWYRQDPGLGLRLIYFSYDVKMKEKGDIPEGYSVSREKKERFSLILESASTNQTSMYLCASTPDRQIYNEQFFGPGTRLTVL.

This clonotype was seen a few times. The V and J genes are TRBV6-2 or TRBV6-3 and TRBJ1-1, with a possible D match to TRBD1 (5 bases). Germline V gene lookup returns CDR1 MNHEY and CDR2 SVGEGT. V was shortened by 4 bases and J by 10 bases, with 13 bases between the two germline ends. CDR3 length: 12 residues. CDR3 sequence reads: CASSFDFGGAFF. As DNA, the CDR3 is TGTGCCAGCAGTTTCGACTTCGGGGGAGCTTTCTTT.

In its sample, this clonotype was seen many times. The chain combines TRBV10-3 with TRBJ2-7; TRBD2 matches at 10 bases. V lost 8 bases to trimming and J lost 2 bases; unmatched junction nucleotides: 3. CDR1 is ENHRY and CDR2 is SYGVKD in the germline V gene. The CDR3 totals 13 residues. The CDR3 region has the DNA TGTGCCATCGCGAGCGGGGGGGCCTACGAGCAGTACTTC. Translation: CAIASGGAYEQYF.